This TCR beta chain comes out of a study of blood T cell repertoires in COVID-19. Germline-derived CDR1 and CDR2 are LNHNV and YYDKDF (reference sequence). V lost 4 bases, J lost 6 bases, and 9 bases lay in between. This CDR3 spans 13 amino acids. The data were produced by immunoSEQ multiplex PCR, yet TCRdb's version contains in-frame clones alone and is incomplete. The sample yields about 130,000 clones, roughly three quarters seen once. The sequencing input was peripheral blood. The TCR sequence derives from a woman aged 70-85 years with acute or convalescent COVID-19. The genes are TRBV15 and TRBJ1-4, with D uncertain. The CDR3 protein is CATSTSGYEKLFF. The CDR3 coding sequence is TGTGCCACCAGCACGTCAGGTTATGAAAAACTGTTTTTT.